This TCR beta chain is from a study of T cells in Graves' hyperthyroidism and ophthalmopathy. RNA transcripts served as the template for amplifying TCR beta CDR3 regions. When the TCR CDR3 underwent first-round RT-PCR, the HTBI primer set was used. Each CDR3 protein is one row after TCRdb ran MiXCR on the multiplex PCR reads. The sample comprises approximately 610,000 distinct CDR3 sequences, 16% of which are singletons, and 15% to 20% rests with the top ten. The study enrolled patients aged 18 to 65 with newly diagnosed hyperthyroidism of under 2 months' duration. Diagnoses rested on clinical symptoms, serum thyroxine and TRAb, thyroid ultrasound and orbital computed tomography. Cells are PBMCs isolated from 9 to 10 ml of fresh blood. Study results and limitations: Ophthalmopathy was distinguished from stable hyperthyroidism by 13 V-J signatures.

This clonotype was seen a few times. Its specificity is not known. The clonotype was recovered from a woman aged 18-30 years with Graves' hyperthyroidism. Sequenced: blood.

The CDR3 DNA sequence: TGCAGTGCTATAAAGGGACAGGGAAACACTGAAGCTTTCTTT. Its protein product is CSAIKGQGNTEAFF. The chain is built from TRBV20-1 and TRBJ1-1, with 9 bases that match TRBD1. There are 14 residues in the CDR3. Germline loops: CDR1 DFQATT, CDR2 SNEGSKA (reference sequence). Trimming took 4 bases from V and 2 from J; bases not matched to a gene: 5.